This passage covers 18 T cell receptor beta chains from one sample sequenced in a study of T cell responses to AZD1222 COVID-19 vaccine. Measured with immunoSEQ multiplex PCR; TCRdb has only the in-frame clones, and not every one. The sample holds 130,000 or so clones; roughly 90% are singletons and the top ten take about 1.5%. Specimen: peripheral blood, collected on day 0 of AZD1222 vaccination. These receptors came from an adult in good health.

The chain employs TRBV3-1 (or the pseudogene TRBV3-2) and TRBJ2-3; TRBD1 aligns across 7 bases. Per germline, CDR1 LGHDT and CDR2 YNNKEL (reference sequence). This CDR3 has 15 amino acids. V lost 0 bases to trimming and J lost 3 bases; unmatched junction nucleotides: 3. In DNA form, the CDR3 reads TGTGCCAGCAGCCAAGATGGGACAGTGACAGATACGCAGTATTTT. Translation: CASSQDGTVTDTQYF.

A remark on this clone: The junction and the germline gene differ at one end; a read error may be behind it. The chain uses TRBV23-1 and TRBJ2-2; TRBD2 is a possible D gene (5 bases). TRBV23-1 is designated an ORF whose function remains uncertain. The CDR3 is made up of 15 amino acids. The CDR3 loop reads CASSSKWENSGELFF. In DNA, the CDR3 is TGCGCCAGCAGTTCTAAGTGGGAGAACAGCGGGGAGCTGTTTTTT.

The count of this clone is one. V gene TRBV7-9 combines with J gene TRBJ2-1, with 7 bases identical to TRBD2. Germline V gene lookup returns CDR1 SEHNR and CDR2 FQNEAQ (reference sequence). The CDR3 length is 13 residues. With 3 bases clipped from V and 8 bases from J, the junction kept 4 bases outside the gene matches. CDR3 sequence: CASSLGGSDEQFF. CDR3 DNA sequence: TGTGCCAGCAGCTTGGGCGGGAGCGATGAGCAGTTCTTC.

The CDR3 bases are TGTGCCAGCAGCCAAGACACAGGGTTGAACACTGAAGCTTTCTTT. It codes for CASSQDTGLNTEAFF. The chain has TRBV3-1 (or the pseudogene TRBV3-2) and TRBJ1-1, with D perhaps TRBD1 (6 bases). V gave up 0 bases and J gave up 0 bases, with 8 bases separating them. CDR3 length: 15 amino acids. Germline loops: CDR1 LGHDT, CDR2 YNNKEL (reference sequence).

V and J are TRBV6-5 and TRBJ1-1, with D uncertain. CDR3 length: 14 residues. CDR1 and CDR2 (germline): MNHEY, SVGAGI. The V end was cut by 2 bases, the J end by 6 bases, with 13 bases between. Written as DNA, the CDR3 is TGTGCCAGCAGTTACGACCCGCACGTAGCTGAAGCTTTCTTT. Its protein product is CASSYDPHVAEAFF.

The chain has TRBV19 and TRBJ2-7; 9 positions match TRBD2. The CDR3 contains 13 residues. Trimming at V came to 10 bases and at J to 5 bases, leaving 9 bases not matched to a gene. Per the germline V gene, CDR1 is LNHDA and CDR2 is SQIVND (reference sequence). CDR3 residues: CATKAGGTHEQYF. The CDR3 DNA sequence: TGTGCCACTAAGGCGGGAGGGACTCACGAGCAGTACTTC. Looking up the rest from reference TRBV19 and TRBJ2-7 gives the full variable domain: DGGITQSPKYLFRKEGQNVTLSCEQNLNHDAMYWYRQDPGQGLRLIYYSQIVNDFQKGDIAEGYSVSREKKESFPLTVTSAQKNPTAFYLCATKAGGTHEQYFGPGTRLTVT.

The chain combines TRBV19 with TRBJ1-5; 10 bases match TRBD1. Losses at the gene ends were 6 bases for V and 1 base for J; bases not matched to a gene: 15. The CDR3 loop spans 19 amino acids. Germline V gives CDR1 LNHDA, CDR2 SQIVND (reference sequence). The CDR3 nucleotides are TGTGCCAGTAGCACGGGACCGGGACAGGGGCTCTGGAGCAATCAGCCCCAGCATTTT. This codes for CASSTGPGQGLWSNQPQHF.

The CDR3 region is CAISVVVYEQYF. As DNA, the CDR3 is TGTGCCATCAGTGTTGTGGTCTACGAGCAGTACTTC. The chain recombines TRBV10-3 with TRBJ2-7; D is undetermined. This CDR3 is built from 12 residues. Deletions cut 4 bases from V and 3 bases from J, with 7 bases between. The germline V gene encodes CDR1 ENHRY and CDR2 SYGVKD.

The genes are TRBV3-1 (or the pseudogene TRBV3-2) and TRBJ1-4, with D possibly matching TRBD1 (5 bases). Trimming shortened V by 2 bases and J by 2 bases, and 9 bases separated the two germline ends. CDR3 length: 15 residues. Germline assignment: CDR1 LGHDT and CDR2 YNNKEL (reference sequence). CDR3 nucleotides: TGTGCCAGCAGCCAAACCGGGACGACTAATGAAAAACTGTTTTTT. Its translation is CASSQTGTTNEKLFF.

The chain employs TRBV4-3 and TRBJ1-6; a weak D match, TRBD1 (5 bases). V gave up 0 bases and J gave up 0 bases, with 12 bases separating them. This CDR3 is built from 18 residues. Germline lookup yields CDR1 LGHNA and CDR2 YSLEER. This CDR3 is CASSQELPGSSYNSPLHF. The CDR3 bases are TGCGCCAGCAGCCAAGAACTGCCAGGGAGCTCCTATAATTCACCCCTCCACTTT.

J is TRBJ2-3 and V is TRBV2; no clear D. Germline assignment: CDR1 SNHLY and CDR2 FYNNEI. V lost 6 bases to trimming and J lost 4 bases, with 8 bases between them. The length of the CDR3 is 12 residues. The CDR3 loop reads CASSVVSDTQYF. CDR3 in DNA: TGTGCCAGCAGCGTAGTGTCAGATACGCAGTATTTT.

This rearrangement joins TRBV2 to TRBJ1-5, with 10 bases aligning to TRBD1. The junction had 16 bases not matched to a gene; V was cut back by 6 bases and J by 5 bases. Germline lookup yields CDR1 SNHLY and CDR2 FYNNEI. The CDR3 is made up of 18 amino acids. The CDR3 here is CASRAGQGFGLLDQPQHF. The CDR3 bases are TGTGCCAGCAGGGCGGGACAGGGGTTCGGTTTATTGGATCAGCCCCAGCATTTT. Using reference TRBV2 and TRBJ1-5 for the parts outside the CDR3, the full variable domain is EPEVTQTPSHQVTQMGQEVILRCVPISNHLYFYWYRQILGQKVEFLVSFYNNEISEKSEIFDDQFSVERPDGSNFTLKIRSTKLEDSAMYFCASRAGQGFGLLDQPQHFGDGTRLSIL.

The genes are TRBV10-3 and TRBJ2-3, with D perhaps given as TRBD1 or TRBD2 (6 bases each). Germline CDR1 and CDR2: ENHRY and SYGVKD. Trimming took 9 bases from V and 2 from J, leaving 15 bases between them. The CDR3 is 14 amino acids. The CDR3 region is CAIRGAFTTDTQYF. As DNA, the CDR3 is TGTGCCATTAGGGGGGCATTTACCACAGATACGCAGTATTTT.

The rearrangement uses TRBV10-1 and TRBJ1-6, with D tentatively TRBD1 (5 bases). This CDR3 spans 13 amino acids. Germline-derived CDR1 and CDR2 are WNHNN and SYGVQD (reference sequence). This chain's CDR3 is CANNRGNSSPLHF. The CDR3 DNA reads TGCGCTAATAACCGGGGGAATAGTTCACCCCTCCACTTT.

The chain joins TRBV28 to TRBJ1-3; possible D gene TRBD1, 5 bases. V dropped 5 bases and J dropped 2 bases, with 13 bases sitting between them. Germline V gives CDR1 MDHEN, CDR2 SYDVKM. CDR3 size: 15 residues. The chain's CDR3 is CASSRRVRTGNTIYF. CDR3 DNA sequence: TGTGCCAGCAGTCGCAGGGTGAGGACTGGAAACACCATATATTTT. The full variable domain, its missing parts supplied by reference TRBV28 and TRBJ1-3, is DVKVTQSSRYLVKRTGEKVFLECVQDMDHENMFWYRQDPGLGLRLIYFSYDVKMKEKGDIPEGYSVSREKKERFSLILESASTNQTSMYLCASSRRVRTGNTIYFGEGSWLTVV.

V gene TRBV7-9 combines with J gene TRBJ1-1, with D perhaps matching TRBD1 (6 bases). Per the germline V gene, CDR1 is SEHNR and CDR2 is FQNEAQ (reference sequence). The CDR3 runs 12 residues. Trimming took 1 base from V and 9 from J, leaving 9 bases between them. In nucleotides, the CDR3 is TGTGCCAGCAGCTTAGAGGACAGTAAAGCTTTCTTT. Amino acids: CASSLEDSKAFF.

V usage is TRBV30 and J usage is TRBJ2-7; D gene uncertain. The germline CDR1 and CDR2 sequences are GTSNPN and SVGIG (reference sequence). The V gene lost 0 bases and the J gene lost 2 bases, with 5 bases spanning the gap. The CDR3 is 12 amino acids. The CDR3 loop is CAWSVGPYEQYF. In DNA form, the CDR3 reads TGTGCCTGGAGTGTTGGACCCTACGAGCAGTACTTC.

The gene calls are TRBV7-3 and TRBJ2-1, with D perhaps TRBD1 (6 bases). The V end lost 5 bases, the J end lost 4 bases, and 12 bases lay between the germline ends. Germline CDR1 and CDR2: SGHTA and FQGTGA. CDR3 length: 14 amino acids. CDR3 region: CASSHRDTYNEQFF. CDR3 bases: TGTGCCAGCAGCCACCGGGACACTTACAATGAGCAGTTCTTC.